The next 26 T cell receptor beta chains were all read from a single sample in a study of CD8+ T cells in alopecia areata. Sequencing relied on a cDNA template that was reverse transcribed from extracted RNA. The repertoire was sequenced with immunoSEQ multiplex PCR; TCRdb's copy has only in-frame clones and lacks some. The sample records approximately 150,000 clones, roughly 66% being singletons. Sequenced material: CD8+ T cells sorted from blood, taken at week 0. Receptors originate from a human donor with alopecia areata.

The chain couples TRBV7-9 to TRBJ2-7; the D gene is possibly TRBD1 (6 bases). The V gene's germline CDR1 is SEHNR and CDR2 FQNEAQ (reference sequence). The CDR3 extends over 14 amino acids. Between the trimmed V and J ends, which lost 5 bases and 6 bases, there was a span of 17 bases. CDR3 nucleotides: TGTGCCAGCAGCCTCACCGGGACACTTCTCGAGCAGTACTTC. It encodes CASSLTGTLLEQYF.

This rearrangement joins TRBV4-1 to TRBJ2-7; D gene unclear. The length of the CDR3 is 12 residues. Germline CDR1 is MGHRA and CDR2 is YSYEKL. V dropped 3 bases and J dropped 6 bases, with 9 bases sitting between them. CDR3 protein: CASSQSHLEQYF. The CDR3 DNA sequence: TGCGCCAGCAGCCAGTCCCATCTCGAGCAGTACTTC.

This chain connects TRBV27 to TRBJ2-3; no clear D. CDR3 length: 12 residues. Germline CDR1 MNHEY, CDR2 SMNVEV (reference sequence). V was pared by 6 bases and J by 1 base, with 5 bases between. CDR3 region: CASSHGTDTQYF. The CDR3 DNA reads TGTGCCAGCAGCCATGGCACAGATACGCAGTATTTT.

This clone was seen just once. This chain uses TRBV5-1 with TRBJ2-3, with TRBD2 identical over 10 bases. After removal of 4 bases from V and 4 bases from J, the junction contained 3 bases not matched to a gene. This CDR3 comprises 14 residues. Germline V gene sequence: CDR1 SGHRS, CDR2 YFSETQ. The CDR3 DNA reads TGCGCCAGCAGCCCCGGACTAGCGGCAGATACGCAGTATTTT. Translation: CASSPGLAADTQYF.

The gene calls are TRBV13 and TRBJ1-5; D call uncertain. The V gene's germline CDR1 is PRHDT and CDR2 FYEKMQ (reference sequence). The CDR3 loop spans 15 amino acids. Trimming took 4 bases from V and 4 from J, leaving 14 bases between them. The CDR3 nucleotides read TGTGCCAGCAGCTCCCGGACGGAAAAGAATCAGCCCCAGCATTTT. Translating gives CASSSRTEKNQPQHF.

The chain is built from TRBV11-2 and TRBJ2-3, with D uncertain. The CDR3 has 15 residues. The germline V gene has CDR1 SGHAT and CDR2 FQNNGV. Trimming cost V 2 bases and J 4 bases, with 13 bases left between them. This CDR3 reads CASSLPGSGADTQYF. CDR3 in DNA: TGTGCCAGCAGCTTACCCGGCAGTGGAGCAGATACGCAGTATTTT.

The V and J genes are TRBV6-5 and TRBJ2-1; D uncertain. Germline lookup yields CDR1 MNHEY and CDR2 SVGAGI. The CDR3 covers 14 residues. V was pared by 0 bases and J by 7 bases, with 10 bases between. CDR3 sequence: CASSYSPTDNEQFF. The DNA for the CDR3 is TGTGCCAGCAGTTACTCGCCCACTGATAATGAGCAGTTCTTC.

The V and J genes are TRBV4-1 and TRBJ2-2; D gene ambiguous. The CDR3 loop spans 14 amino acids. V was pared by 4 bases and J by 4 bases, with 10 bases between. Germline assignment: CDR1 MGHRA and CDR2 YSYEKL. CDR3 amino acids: CASSPVSGTGELFF. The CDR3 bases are TGCGCCAGCAGCCCTGTTTCGGGCACCGGGGAGCTGTTTTTT.

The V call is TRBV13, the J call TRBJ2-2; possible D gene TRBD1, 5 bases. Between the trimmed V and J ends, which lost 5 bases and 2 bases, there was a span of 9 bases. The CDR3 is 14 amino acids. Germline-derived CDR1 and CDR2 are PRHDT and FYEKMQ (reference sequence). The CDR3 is CASSIGHNTGELFF. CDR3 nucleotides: TGTGCCAGCAGCATCGGACACAACACCGGGGAGCTGTTTTTT.

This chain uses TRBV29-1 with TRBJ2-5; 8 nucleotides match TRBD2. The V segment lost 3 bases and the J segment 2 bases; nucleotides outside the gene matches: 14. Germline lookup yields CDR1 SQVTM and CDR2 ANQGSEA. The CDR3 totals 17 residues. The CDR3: CSVEARRGLVLQETQYF. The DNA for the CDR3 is TGCAGCGTTGAGGCCAGGAGGGGACTAGTCCTACAAGAGACCCAGTACTTC.

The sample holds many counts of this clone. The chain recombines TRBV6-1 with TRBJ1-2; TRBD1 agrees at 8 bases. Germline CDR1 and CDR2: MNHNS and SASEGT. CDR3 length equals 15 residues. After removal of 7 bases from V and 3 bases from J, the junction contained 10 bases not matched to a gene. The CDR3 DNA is TGTGCCAGCAACCCGGACAGGGCCAGGCACTATGGCTACACCTTC. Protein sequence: CASNPDRARHYGYTF.

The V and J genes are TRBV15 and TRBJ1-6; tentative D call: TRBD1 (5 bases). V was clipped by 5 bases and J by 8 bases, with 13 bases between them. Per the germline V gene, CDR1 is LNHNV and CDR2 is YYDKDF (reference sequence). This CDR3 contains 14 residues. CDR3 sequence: CATSPHGTDSPLHF. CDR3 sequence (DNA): TGTGCCACCAGCCCACACGGGACGGATTCACCCCTCCACTTT.

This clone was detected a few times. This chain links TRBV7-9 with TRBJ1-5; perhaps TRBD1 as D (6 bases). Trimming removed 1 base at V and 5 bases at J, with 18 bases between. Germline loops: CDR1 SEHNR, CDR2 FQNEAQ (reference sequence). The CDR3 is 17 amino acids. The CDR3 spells CASSLVGTTGFDQPQHF. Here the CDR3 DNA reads TGTGCCAGCAGCTTAGTGGGCACCACAGGGTTTGATCAGCCCCAGCATTTT. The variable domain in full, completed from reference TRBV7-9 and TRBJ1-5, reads DTGVSQNPRHKITKRGQNVTFRCDPISEHNRLYWYRQTLGQGPEFLTYFQNEAQLEKSRLLSDRFSAERPKGSFSTLEIQRTEQGDSAMYLCASSLVGTTGFDQPQHFGDGTRLSIL.

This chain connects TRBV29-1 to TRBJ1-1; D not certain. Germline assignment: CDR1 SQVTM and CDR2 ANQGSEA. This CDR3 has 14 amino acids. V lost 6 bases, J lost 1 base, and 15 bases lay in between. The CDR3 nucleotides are TGCAGCGTCCCGGCTTTTGGGGAGAACACTGAAGCTTTCTTT. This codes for CSVPAFGENTEAFF.

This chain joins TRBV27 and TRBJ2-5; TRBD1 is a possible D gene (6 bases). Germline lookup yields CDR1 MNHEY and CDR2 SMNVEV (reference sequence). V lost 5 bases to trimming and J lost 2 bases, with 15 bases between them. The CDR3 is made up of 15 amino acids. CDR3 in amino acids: CASSPGDNSQETQYF. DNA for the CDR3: TGTGCCAGCAGTCCCGGGGACAATTCACAAGAGACCCAGTACTTC.

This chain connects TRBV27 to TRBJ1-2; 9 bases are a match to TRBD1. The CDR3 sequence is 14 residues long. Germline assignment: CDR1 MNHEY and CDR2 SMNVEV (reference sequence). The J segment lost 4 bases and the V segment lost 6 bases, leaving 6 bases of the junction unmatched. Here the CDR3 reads CASSHTGGTYGYTF. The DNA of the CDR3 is TGTGCCAGCAGCCATACAGGGGGCACCTATGGCTACACCTTC.

In DNA, the CDR3 is TGCAGCGTGACGGGGGACAGGGGACAATACGAGCAGTACTTC. Amino acids: CSVTGDRGQYEQYF. The chain combines TRBV29-1 with TRBJ2-7; the match to TRBD1 covers 10 bases. CDR1 and CDR2 from the germline V gene are SQVTM and ANQGSEA. This CDR3 comprises 14 residues. J was trimmed by 4 bases and V by 6 bases; bases with no gene match: 9.

In nucleotides, the CDR3 is TGTGCCAGCAGTGAATCCCTTCAGGCCTGGAATGGCTACACCTTC. The encoded protein is CASSESLQAWNGYTF. The chain carries TRBV25-1 and TRBJ1-2; D not certain. Germline V lookup: CDR1 MGHDK, CDR2 SYGVNS. The CDR3 length is 15 residues. V shed 1 base and J shed 6 bases, with 15 bases lying between them.

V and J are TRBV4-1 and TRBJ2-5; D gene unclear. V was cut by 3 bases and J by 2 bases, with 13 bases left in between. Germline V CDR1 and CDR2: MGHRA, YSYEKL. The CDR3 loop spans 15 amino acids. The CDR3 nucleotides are TGCGCCAGCAGCCACCGAGCCGCTATTCAAGAGACCCAGTACTTC. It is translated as CASSHRAAIQETQYF.

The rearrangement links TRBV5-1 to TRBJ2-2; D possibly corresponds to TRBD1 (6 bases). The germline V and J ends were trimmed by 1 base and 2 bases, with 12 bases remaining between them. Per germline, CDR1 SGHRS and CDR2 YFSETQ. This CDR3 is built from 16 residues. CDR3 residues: CASSLPSRGNTGELFF. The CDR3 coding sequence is TGCGCCAGCAGCTTGCCCTCCAGGGGAAACACCGGGGAGCTGTTTTTT.

The CDR3 reads CASSSVAGGTSYEQYF. The CDR3 DNA follows: TGCGCCAGCAGCAGTGTAGCGGGGGGGACCTCCTACGAGCAGTACTTC. The V and J genes are TRBV5-1 and TRBJ2-7, with 11 bases identical to TRBD2. From germline, CDR1 is SGHRS and CDR2 YFSETQ. With V trimmed by 4 bases and J by 0 bases, 6 bases remained unmatched. The CDR3 has 16 residues.

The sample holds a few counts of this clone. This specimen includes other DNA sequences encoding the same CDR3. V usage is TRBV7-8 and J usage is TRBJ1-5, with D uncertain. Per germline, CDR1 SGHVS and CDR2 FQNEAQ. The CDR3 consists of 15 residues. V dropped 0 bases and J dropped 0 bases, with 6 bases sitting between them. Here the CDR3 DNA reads TGTGCCAGCAGCTTAGCAGGGTATAGCAATCAGCCCCAGCATTTT. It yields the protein CASSLAGYSNQPQHF.

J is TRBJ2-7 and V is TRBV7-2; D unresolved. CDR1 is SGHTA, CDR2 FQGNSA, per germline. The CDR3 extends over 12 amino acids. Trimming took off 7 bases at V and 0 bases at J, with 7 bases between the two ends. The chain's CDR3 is CASTWNSYEQYF. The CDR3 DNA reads TGTGCCAGCACTTGGAACTCCTACGAGCAGTACTTC.

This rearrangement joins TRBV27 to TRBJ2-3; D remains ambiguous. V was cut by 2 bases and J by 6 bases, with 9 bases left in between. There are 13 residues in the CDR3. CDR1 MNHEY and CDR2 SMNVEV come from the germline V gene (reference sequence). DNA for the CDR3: TGTGCCAGCAGTTTAGGTGCCTCGGATACGCAGTATTTT. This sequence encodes CASSLGASDTQYF.

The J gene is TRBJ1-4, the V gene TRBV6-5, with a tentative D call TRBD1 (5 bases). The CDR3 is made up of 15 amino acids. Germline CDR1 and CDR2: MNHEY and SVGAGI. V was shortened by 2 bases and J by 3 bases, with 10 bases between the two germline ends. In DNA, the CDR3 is TGTGCCAGCAGTTACGGGGGGTTGCCTAATGAAAAACTGTTTTTT. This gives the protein CASSYGGLPNEKLFF.

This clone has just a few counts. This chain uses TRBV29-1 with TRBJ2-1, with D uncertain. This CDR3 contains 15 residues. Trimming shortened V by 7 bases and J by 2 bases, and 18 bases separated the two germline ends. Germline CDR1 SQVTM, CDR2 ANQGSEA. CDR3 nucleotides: TGCAGCGATCATCAAGGATCACCCACCTACAATGAGCAGTTCTTC. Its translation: CSDHQGSPTYNEQFF.